One T cell receptor (beta chain) is described in this entry. Its target is not known. The data originate from a study of cytomegalovirus exposure and HLA in healthy donors. General study findings and limits: In a later analysis, a genetic analysis reported fewer productive-TCR N-insertions in an Asian-associated ancestry cluster than the cohort average. Three CMV-associated chains were confirmed in vitro to be specific for CMV antigens. As a later analysis showed, a missense DCLRE1C variant was linked to trimming of TCR beta V- and J-genes.

Per the germline V gene, CDR1 is KGHSH and CDR2 is LQKENI. Trimming left V 1 base short and J 6 bases short, with 12 bases between. This CDR3 contains 14 residues. It was with 60 Vbeta and 13 Jbeta primers that the PCR ran. The table came from immunoSEQ multiplex PCR; TCRdb's copy has only in-frame clones and leaves some out. The sample comprises roughly 190,000 clones, about 76% of which are singletons, and roughly 1.4% rests with the top ten. This clonotype originated in a woman aged 45-60 years in good health and CMV-seronegative. V is TRBV18 and J is TRBJ1-2, with a weak D call TRBD1 (5 bases). Sequencing was carried out using PBMCs. For the CDR3, the DNA is TGTGCCAGCTCACCACAACAGGTTAGGAATGGCTACACCTTC. Amino acids: CASSPQQVRNGYTF.